This TCR beta chain was profiled in a study of shared clonotypes between healthy human individuals. The naive CD8 population came from CD45RO-negative cells selected for CCR7, without terminally differentiated effector memory CD45RA+ cells. This CDR3 is 16 amino acids long. Germline CDR1 reads MDHEN; CDR2 reads SYDVKM. The V and J ends lost 6 bases and 0 bases, in that order; junction bases with no gene match: 7. When replicate PCRs were run on sorted subsets, they used around 200 ng DNA, about 31,000 T cell genomes. TCRdb keeps only in-frame clones here, not all; method: immunoSEQ multiplex PCR. The table records millions of clones, just under 95% of them present only once.

The source of this sequence is a man in his late teens or twenties in good health. This chain uses TRBV28 with TRBJ2-7; 11 bases align to TRBD2. The sample taken for sequencing was naive CD8+ T cells sorted from blood. The CDR3 here is CASRPGLAAYSYEQYF. The CDR3 DNA is TGTGCCAGCAGACCGGGACTAGCGGCTTACTCCTACGAGCAGTACTTC.